The T cell receptor (beta chain) under discussion was sequenced for a study of blood T cells in healthy people across ages. Study details: T cells yielded about one barcoded beta molecule per two cells through template switching.

For the second PCR, which ran for about 7 to 11 cycles, a sample-barcoded 5' primer and a J-beta primer mix were used. From the 5' RACE reads, TCRdb called clonotypes with MiXCR, one entry per CDR3 protein. This table has 1 million or so distinct CDR3 sequences, 40% to 45% appearing once. Germline CDR1 and CDR2: SEHNR and FQNEAQ (reference sequence). The CDR3 length is 15 residues. Trimming cost V 4 bases and J 7 bases; bases outside gene matches: 9. The clonotype originates from a woman in her sixties in good health. The J gene is TRBJ2-1, the V gene TRBV7-9; 8 bases line up with TRBD2. Sequenced: blood. The CDR3 DNA reads TGTGCCAGCAGCTCCCCCGGGAGGGCCTGGAATGAGCAGTTCTTC. Residues: CASSSPGRAWNEQFF.